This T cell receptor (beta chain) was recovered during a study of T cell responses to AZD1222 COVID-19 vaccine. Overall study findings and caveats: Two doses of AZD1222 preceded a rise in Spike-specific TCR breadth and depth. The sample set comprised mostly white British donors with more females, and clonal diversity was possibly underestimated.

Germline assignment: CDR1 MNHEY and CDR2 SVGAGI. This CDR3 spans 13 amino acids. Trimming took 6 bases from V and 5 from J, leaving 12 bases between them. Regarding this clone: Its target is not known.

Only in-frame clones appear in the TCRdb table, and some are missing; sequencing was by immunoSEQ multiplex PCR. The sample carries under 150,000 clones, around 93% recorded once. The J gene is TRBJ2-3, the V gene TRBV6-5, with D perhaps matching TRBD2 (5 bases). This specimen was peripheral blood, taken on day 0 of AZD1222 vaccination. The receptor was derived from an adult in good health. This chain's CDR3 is CASRLGRGDTQYF. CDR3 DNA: TGTGCCAGCAGACTTGGACGGGGAGATACGCAGTATTTT.